These 17 T cell receptor beta chains share one sample of origin, sequenced in a study of T cells of healthy individuals. TCRdb reprocessed the 5' RACE reads via MiXCR and lists one record per CDR3 protein. The sample has about 63,000 distinct CDR3 sequences; roughly 15% are singletons. These receptors originate from a human donor in good health.

The sample holds many counts of this clonotype. The chain links TRBV4-2 to TRBJ2-3; 7 bases agree with TRBD1. CDR1 and CDR2 from the germline V gene are LGHNA and YNFKEQ. CDR3 length: 17 amino acids. The J segment lost 0 bases and the V segment lost 1 base, leaving 7 bases of the junction unmatched. The CDR3 region has the DNA TGTGCCAGCAGCCAAGCTGGACAGGCCGCCAGCACAGATACGCAGTATTTT. The encoded protein is CASSQAGQAASTDTQYF.

This clonotype has only one observation. A read error may be the cause here, since a much bigger clone is one base away. The V call is TRBV4-3, the J call TRBJ2-3; no firm D call. Germline V gene data show CDR1 as LGHNA and CDR2 as YSLEER. This CDR3 contains 16 residues. In DNA, the CDR3 is TGCGCCAGCAGCCAAGATCTCGGATTACGCACAGATGCGCAGTATTTT. This sequence encodes CASSQDLGLRTDAQYF.

This clonotype was counted ten times or more. J is TRBJ2-1 and V is TRBV14, with D possibly being TRBD1 (8 bases). Looked up from germline, CDR1 is SGHDN and CDR2 is FVKESK. This CDR3 has 19 residues. Trimming cost V 3 bases and J 6 bases, with 27 bases left between them. CDR3 coding DNA: TGTGCCAGCAGCCAGACAGGGGATTGGCGGGGGAGGACGCGCAATGAGCAGTTCTTC. Its translation: CASSQTGDWRGRTRNEQFF.

This clonotype was observed many times. This chain joins TRBV3-2 and TRBJ2-7; the D call in the table, TRBD2, was not verified against the DNA. TRBV3-2 is designated a pseudogene. This CDR3 region has 16 residues. The CDR3 region is CASSPTKREGPYEQYF. CDR3 DNA sequence: TGTGCCAGCAGCCCGACCAAGCGGGAGGGCCCCTACGAGCAGTACTTC.

This clonotype was recorded at least ten times. The chain couples TRBV20-1 to TRBJ1-1, with 9 bases identical to TRBD1. The germline V gene encodes CDR1 DFQATT and CDR2 SNEGSKA (reference sequence). The CDR3 length is 13 residues. The junction had 4 bases not matched to a gene; V was cut back by 1 base and J by 7 bases. CDR3 amino acids: CSARVPDRGEAFF. As DNA, the CDR3 is TGCAGTGCTAGAGTACCGGACAGGGGTGAAGCTTTCTTT.

The sample holds a few counts of this clonotype. The chain has TRBV5-1 and TRBJ1-6, with D possibly matching TRBD1 (5 bases). The CDR3 is 15 amino acids. The germline V gene encodes CDR1 SGHRS and CDR2 YFSETQ. V shed 1 base and J shed 11 bases, with 16 bases lying between them. CDR3 sequence: CASSLSYGTEAPLHF. The CDR3 DNA is TGCGCCAGCAGCTTGTCTTACGGGACGGAAGCACCCCTCCACTTT.

The chain joins TRBV7-2 to TRBJ2-5; no firm D call. This CDR3 is 16 amino acids long. Germline values: CDR1 SGHTA, CDR2 FQGNSA. V was clipped by 3 bases and J by 5 bases, with 19 bases between them. The CDR3 protein is CASSLGWRSYGETQYF. CDR3 coding DNA: TGTGCCAGCAGCTTGGGCTGGCGGTCCTATGGGGAGACCCAGTACTTC.

This clonotype was seen more than once but under ten times. V usage is TRBV28 and J usage is TRBJ1-2; D is possibly TRBD1 (5 bases). Germline assignment: CDR1 MDHEN and CDR2 SYDVKM. Trimming took off 3 bases at V and 5 bases at J, with 13 bases between the two ends. This CDR3 has 14 residues. The CDR3 DNA is TGTGCCAGCAGTTTGGATGAGGGGCTTTATGGCTACACCTTC. Translating gives CASSLDEGLYGYTF.

There are many counts of this clonotype. The rearrangement joins TRBV7-9 to TRBJ1-5, with 7 bases matching TRBD1. Germline lookup yields CDR1 SEHNR and CDR2 FQNEAQ (reference sequence). This CDR3 contains 14 residues. The V and J ends lost 5 bases and 2 bases, in that order; junction bases with no gene match: 3. This CDR3 reads CASSLGTGNQPQHF. The CDR3 DNA reads as TGTGCCAGCAGCCTTGGGACAGGCAATCAGCCCCAGCATTTT.

This clonotype was recorded many times. J is TRBJ2-5 and V is TRBV24-1; TRBD2 aligns across 8 bases. Trimming removed 3 bases from V and 4 bases from J; junction bases left unmatched: 12. CDR3 length: 17 residues. Per the germline V gene, CDR1 is KGHDR and CDR2 is SFDVKD. CDR3 residues: CATSDIRSGSLGETQYF. In DNA, the CDR3 is TGTGCCACCAGTGATATCAGGAGCGGGAGCCTAGGAGAGACCCAGTACTTC.

V usage is TRBV20-1 and J usage is TRBJ2-1; 12 bases agree with TRBD2. The CDR3 contains 15 residues. V lost 5 bases to trimming and J lost 1 base; unmatched junction nucleotides: 3. Germline CDR1 and CDR2: DFQATT and SNEGSKA (reference sequence). The chain's CDR3 is CSALTSGSSYNEQFF. The CDR3 DNA reads TGCAGTGCTTTGACTAGCGGGAGTTCCTACAATGAGCAGTTCTTC.

Ten or more counts support this clonotype. This chain connects TRBV19 to TRBJ2-6; a possible D gene is TRBD1 (5 bases). The germline V gene has CDR1 LNHDA and CDR2 SQIVND (reference sequence). The CDR3 covers 18 residues. V lost 5 bases and J 0 bases, leaving 17 bases between the germline ends. CDR3 sequence (DNA): TGTGCCAGTAGTTCGACAGTTACCTTAGTCTCTGGGGCCAACGTCCTGACTTTC. This encodes CASSSTVTLVSGANVLTF.

This clonotype has at least ten counts. This chain links TRBV25-1 with TRBJ1-2; D is unclear. The V end was cut by 6 bases, the J end by 5 bases, with 13 bases between. The CDR3 contains 13 residues. Per the germline V gene, CDR1 is MGHDK and CDR2 is SYGVNS. CDR3 sequence: CASSPGGNYGYTF. The CDR3 DNA is TGTGCCAGCAGCCCGGGAGGAAATTATGGCTACACCTTC.

In its sample, this clonotype was seen many times. CDR3 sequence (DNA): TGCAGTGCTAGGTGGGGAGGAGGCAGGGGCTACTCGAACACCGGGGAGCTGTTTTTT. It codes for CSARWGGGRGYSNTGELFF. The chain employs TRBV20-1 and TRBJ2-2, with D perhaps matching TRBD1 or TRBD2 (6 bases each). Germline CDR1 is DFQATT and CDR2 is SNEGSKA (reference sequence). The CDR3 is 19 amino acids. V was cut by 3 bases and J by 0 bases, with 23 bases left in between.

This clonotype was seen many times. The chain combines TRBV14 with TRBJ2-5; D uncertain. Deletions cut 1 base from V and 1 base from J, with 10 bases between. Germline V gene data show CDR1 as SGHDN and CDR2 as FVKESK. The CDR3 is 15 residues long. In DNA, the CDR3 is TGTGCCAGCAGCCAAGTTGACACGGTCCAAGAGACCCAGTACTTC. Translated, it gives CASSQVDTVQETQYF.

V and J are TRBV5-1 and TRBJ2-1; TRBD2 aligns across 16 bases. This CDR3 comprises 19 residues. Germline V gene lookup returns CDR1 SGHRS and CDR2 YFSETQ. Trimming took 4 bases from V and 0 from J; bases not matched to a gene: 7. CDR3 sequence: CASSPGGLAGGSSYNEQFF. CDR3 DNA: TGCGCCAGCAGCCCCGGGGGACTAGCGGGAGGGAGCTCCTACAATGAGCAGTTCTTC.

Comment on this clonotype: A single base separates this from a much larger clone, so it may be a read error. The V gene is TRBV7-9, the J gene TRBJ1-2; 7 bases match TRBD1. The CDR3 totals 15 residues. Germline V CDR1 and CDR2: SEHNR, FQNEAQ (reference sequence). The DNA for the CDR3 is TGTGCCAGCAGCTCAGGGGGTGGTCCCAACTATGGCTACAACTTC. Protein product: CASSSGGGPNYGYNF.